This entry concerns a single TCR beta chain. The sample contains more than one DNA sequence encoding this CDR3. TCRdb's table, derived via immunoSEQ multiplex PCR, lists solely in-frame clones and lacks some. Counted here are roughly 62,000 clones, about two thirds occurring once; the ten biggest clones make up 2.8%. This record comes from a study of T cell clones after liver transplantation. The germline V gene encodes CDR1 SGHRS and CDR2 YFSETQ. This CDR3 spans 14 amino acids. Trimming cost V 0 bases and J 2 bases, with 7 bases left between them. Sample: CD4+ T cells from blood, taken at the roughly 16-month timepoint. The chain uses TRBV5-1 and TRBJ2-3, with D unresolved. The receptor was derived from a human patient who received a liver transplant. Some T cells may trace back to the graft donor. The CDR3 loop reads CASSLATVTDTQYF. The DNA of the CDR3 is TGCGCCAGCAGCTTGGCCACAGTCACAGATACGCAGTATTTT.